These 18 T cell receptor beta chains were sequenced from one sample in a study of cytomegalovirus exposure and HLA in healthy donors (dated by TCRdb to 2016 to 2017). Libraries were prepared through the immunoSEQ multiplex PCR assay. For the multiplex PCR, a mixture combining 60 forward primers for TCR Vbeta segments and 13 reverse primers for TCR Jbeta segments was used. TCRdb carries this immuneACCESS record with in-frame sequences only. Its versions omit some clonotypes, under half of them owing to an unresolved V gene in the studies checked, with the rest unexplained. The table for this sample lists 100,000 to 130,000 clones; around 76% of them were counted only once. The ten largest clones represent roughly 2.7% of the sample. Sequenced input: PBMCs. The receptors originated from a man aged 25-45 years in good health and CMV-seropositive.

The genes are TRBV5-1 and TRBJ2-5; 11 bases fit TRBD2. Germline-derived CDR1 and CDR2 are SGHRS and YFSETQ. This CDR3 is built from 17 residues. After removal of 4 bases from V and 5 bases from J, the junction contained 13 bases not matched to a gene. The DNA for the CDR3 is TGCGCCAGCAGCGCGAGACTTAGCGGGGGGGCCGGGGAGACCCAGTACTTC. Protein sequence: CASSARLSGGAGETQYF.

V is TRBV13 and J is TRBJ1-2; the match to TRBD1 covers 7 bases. CDR1 is PRHDT, CDR2 FYEKMQ, per germline (reference sequence). V was clipped by 4 bases and J by 6 bases; unmatched bases: 14. CDR3 length: 16 amino acids. The CDR3 DNA follows: TGTGCCAGCAGCTCCAATGATCCCAGGGGGACAAATGGCTACACCTTC. Translated, it gives CASSSNDPRGTNGYTF. Looking up the rest from reference TRBV13 and TRBJ1-2 gives the full variable domain: AAGVIQSPRHLIKEKRETATLKCYPIPRHDTVYWYQQGPGQDPQFLISFYEKMQSDKGSIPDRFSAQQFSDYHSELNMSSLELGDSALYFCASSSNDPRGTNGYTFGSGTRLTVV.

Worth noting for this clone: Germline is not matched at one junction end, which may reflect a read error. The CDR3 DNA reads TGTGCCAGCACACCAGAGGTCATGAATTCACCCCTCCACTTT. Protein sequence: CASTPEVMNSPLHF. This rearrangement joins TRBV18 to TRBJ1-6; D is unresolved. Germline-derived CDR1 and CDR2 are KGHSH and LQKENI. The CDR3 is 14 amino acids.

The chain uses TRBV11-3 and TRBJ2-5, with 9 bases lining up with TRBD2. This CDR3 contains 18 residues. After removal of 2 bases from V and 5 bases from J, the junction contained 15 bases not matched to a gene. Germline CDR1 is SGHNT and CDR2 is YENEEA. DNA for the CDR3: TGTGCCAGCAGCTTATTCCGCCTTGGGACTAGCCTTGTGGAGACCCAGTACTTC. Encoded protein: CASSLFRLGTSLVETQYF.

The chain has TRBV9 and TRBJ2-7; TRBD2 agrees at 13 bases. The germline V gene encodes CDR1 SGDLS and CDR2 YYNGEE. The CDR3 totals 18 residues. V trimming: 3 bases; J trimming: 1 base; junction bases outside the gene matches: 10. Here the CDR3 reads CASSEGSVGLAGSYEQYF. The DNA of the CDR3 is TGTGCCAGCAGCGAGGGATCCGTGGGACTAGCGGGATCCTACGAGCAGTACTTC.

The rearrangement joins TRBV6-6 to TRBJ2-7, with a weak D call TRBD1 (5 bases). V gave up 2 bases and J gave up 5 bases, with 13 bases separating them. Germline V gene data show CDR1 as MNHNY and CDR2 as SVGAGI (reference sequence). The CDR3 sequence is 14 residues long. The CDR3: CASSYGQGWDEQYF. CDR3 nucleotide sequence: TGTGCCAGCAGTTACGGTCAGGGTTGGGACGAGCAGTACTTC.

The chain combines TRBV11-3 with TRBJ2-7; D ambiguous. The V and J ends lost 1 base and 12 bases respectively, with 16 bases between them. The CDR3 contains 13 residues. Germline-derived CDR1 and CDR2 are SGHNT and YENEEA. CDR3 nucleotide sequence: TGTGCCAGCAGCTTAGGGCCCGCCCTGTCGGGGTACTTC. Protein product: CASSLGPALSGYF. The entire variable domain, with the rest obtained from reference TRBV11-3 and TRBJ2-7, is as follows: EAGVVQSPRYKIIEKKQPVAFWCNPISGHNTLYWYLQNLGQGPELLIRYENEEAVDDSQLPKDRFSAERLKGVDSTLKIQPAELGDSAVYLCASSLGPALSGYFGPGTRLTVT.

This chain links TRBV5-4 with TRBJ1-6, with D tentatively TRBD1 (5 bases). The CDR3 is made up of 13 amino acids. Germline CDR1 SGHNT, CDR2 YYREEE (reference sequence). Deletions cut 2 bases from V and 8 bases from J, with 8 bases between. Written as DNA, the CDR3 is TGTGCCAGCAGCTTAGAACAGGATTCACCCCTCCACTTT. Translation gives CASSLEQDSPLHF. Supplemented by reference TRBV5-4 and TRBJ1-6, the full variable domain reads ETGVTQSPTHLIKTRGQQVTLRCSSQSGHNTVSWYQQALGQGPQFIFQYYREEENGRGNFPPRFSGLQFPNYSSELNVNALELDDSALYLCASSLEQDSPLHFGNGTRLTVT.

The chain joins TRBV9 to TRBJ2-1; 11 nucleotides align to TRBD1. CDR3 length: 16 residues. V dropped 6 bases and J dropped 10; count of bases not matched to a gene: 15. Germline CDR1 and CDR2: SGDLS and YYNGEE. CDR3 region: CASTPLSGQGAQEQFF. CDR3 DNA: TGTGCCAGCACCCCTTTAAGTGGACAGGGGGCACAGGAGCAGTTCTTC.

V is TRBV6-6 and J is TRBJ1-5; TRBD1 aligns across 7 bases. The germline CDR1 and CDR2 sequences are MNHNY and SVGAGI (reference sequence). J gave up 7 bases and V 2 bases, and 8 bases lay outside the gene matches. CDR3 length: 15 amino acids. This chain's CDR3 is CASSYGDSLGQPQHF. In DNA form, the CDR3 reads TGTGCCAGCAGTTACGGGGACAGTCTGGGGCAGCCCCAGCATTTT.

The chain combines TRBV7-9 with TRBJ2-3; no clear D. This CDR3 spans 14 amino acids. Germline V CDR1 and CDR2: SEHNR, FQNEAQ (reference sequence). Trimming shortened V by 3 bases and J by 6 bases, and 13 bases separated the two germline ends. CDR3 residues: CASSLGILSDTQYF. CDR3 nucleotide sequence: TGTGCCAGCAGCTTGGGCATTTTATCGGATACGCAGTATTTT.

The CDR3 is CSASMGGYTF. CDR3 coding DNA: TGCAGTGCCTCCATGGGCGGCTACACCTTC. The rearrangement joins TRBV20-1 to TRBJ1-2, with unresolved D. The germline V gene encodes CDR1 DFQATT and CDR2 SNEGSKA (reference sequence). V lost 6 bases to trimming and J lost 8 bases, with 10 bases between them. The CDR3 loop spans 10 amino acids.

V is TRBV6-1 and J is TRBJ1-5; 7 bases line up with TRBD1. The CDR3 sequence is 15 residues long. Unmatched junction bases numbered 6, after V lost 6 bases and J lost 1 base. Germline-derived CDR1 and CDR2 are MNHNS and SASEGT. In DNA form, the CDR3 reads TGTGCCAGCAGCGAGGTCAGGGGGAGCAATCAGCCCCAGCATTTT. The encoded protein is CASSEVRGSNQPQHF.

V gene TRBV27 combines with J gene TRBJ1-2; the match to TRBD1 covers 11 bases. V lost 5 bases to trimming and J lost 10 bases; unmatched junction nucleotides: 6. Per germline, CDR1 MNHEY and CDR2 SMNVEV (reference sequence). This CDR3 has 13 residues. The CDR3 coding sequence is TGTGCCAGCAGTCGGGGACAGGGGGTGGACTACACCTTC. Translating gives CASSRGQGVDYTF.

On this clone itself: One end of the junction varies from germline; a read error may be responsible. The rearrangement joins TRBV30 to TRBJ2-7; D might be TRBD1 (5 bases). This CDR3 region has 9 residues. Germline V gene lookup returns CDR1 GTSNPN and CDR2 SVGIG (reference sequence). CDR3 sequence reads: CACTPGYNF. The CDR3 DNA is TGTGCCTGCACCCCAGGGTACAATTTC.

This chain connects TRBV7-6 to TRBJ2-1; 13 nucleotides align to TRBD2. The CDR3 length is 17 residues. Germline CDR1 is SGHVS and CDR2 is FNYEAQ. V was clipped by 1 base and J by 6 bases; unmatched bases: 6. CDR3 DNA sequence: TGTGCCAGCAGCTTAGAGGCGACTAGCGGGGGGTTCAATGAGCAGTTCTTC. Its translation is CASSLEATSGGFNEQFF.

The chain joins TRBV5-1 to TRBJ2-2; D unclear. The CDR3 runs 12 residues. V was trimmed by 2 bases and J by 6 bases, leaving 5 bases between them. Germline CDR1 reads SGHRS; CDR2 reads YFSETQ. CDR3 DNA sequence: TGCGCCAGCAGCTTCTCTTCCGGGGAGCTGTTTTTT. Translating it yields CASSFSSGELFF.

This chain connects TRBV2 to TRBJ2-3; D uncertain. The CDR3 length is 11 residues. Trimming left V 4 bases short and J 3 bases short, with 2 bases between. Germline-derived CDR1 and CDR2 are SNHLY and FYNNEI. The CDR3 protein is CASSVTDTQYF. The CDR3 DNA follows: TGTGCCAGCAGTGTAACAGATACGCAGTATTTT.